Below, one TCR beta chain is given with its context. The sample comes from a study of blood T cell repertoires in COVID-19. The CDR3 runs to 12 residues. With V trimmed by 8 bases and J by 8 bases, 2 bases remained unmatched. Only in-frame clones appear in the TCRdb table, and some are missing; sequencing was by immunoSEQ multiplex PCR. This repertoire shows 150,000 to 200,000 clones, around four fifths found once; its top ten account for 20% to 25%. The TCR originated in an elderly woman with acute or convalescent COVID-19. What was sequenced was peripheral blood. V usage is TRBV12-3 or TRBV12-4 and J usage is TRBJ1-4; TRBD1 matches 10 bases. CDR3 sequence reads: CASGQGGEKLFF. As DNA, the CDR3 is TGTGCCAGCGGACAGGGGGGGGAAAAACTGTTTTTT.